Below, 3 T cell receptor beta chains from the same sample are listed, as sequenced in a study of cytomegalovirus exposure and HLA in healthy donors. Vbeta (60) and Jbeta (13) primers were used in the PCR. Sequenced by immunoSEQ multiplex PCR; TCRdb stores in-frame clones only, minus some. The sample yields roughly 180,000 clones, 70% to 90% seen once. Material for sequencing was PBMCs. The source of these receptors is a girl aged 10 to 17 in good health and CMV-seropositive.

Remarks on this clone: Within the sample, other DNA sequences also encode this same CDR3. The chain recombines TRBV11-2 with TRBJ2-7, with D hard to call. Trimming removed 1 base from V and 3 bases from J, with 7 bases in between. This CDR3 has 13 amino acids. In germline, CDR1 is SGHAT, CDR2 FQNNGV. CDR3 DNA: TGTGCCAGCAGCTTAGGCGGCGGCTACGAGCAGTACTTC. Translating gives CASSLGGGYEQYF.

This clone showed up just a few times. The rearrangement joins TRBV2 to TRBJ1-1, with D perhaps TRBD1 (5 bases). Germline loops: CDR1 SNHLY, CDR2 FYNNEI. The V and J ends lost 3 bases and 2 bases respectively, with 10 bases between them. The CDR3 is 14 residues long. Here the CDR3 reads CASSDGQGNTEAFF. CDR3 DNA: TGTGCCAGCAGTGACGGGCAGGGAAACACTGAAGCTTTCTTT.

This clone appeared once. This sequence joins TRBV28 and TRBJ1-1; D is undetermined. The CDR3 has 11 amino acids. V was cut by 1 base and J by 7 bases, with 4 bases left in between. The V gene's germline CDR1 is MDHEN and CDR2 SYDVKM. DNA of the CDR3: TGTGCCAGCAGTTTATCCGGTGAAGCTTTCTTT. As protein: CASSLSGEAFF.